This T cell receptor beta chain emerged from a study of T cells in Graves' hyperthyroidism and ophthalmopathy. Whole-study results and caveats: By a 13 V-J model, ophthalmopathy was set apart from stable hyperthyroidism.

Exclusion criteria comprised uncontrolled infection, other autoimmune disease, pregnancy or lactation. It was 8.5 to 10 ml of fresh peripheral blood that supplied the PBMCs. To note about this clonotype: What it binds is not known.

CDR3 length equals 16 residues. CDR1 and CDR2 (germline): LNHDA, SQIVND (reference sequence). V was pared by 0 bases and J by 2 bases, with 11 bases between. Amplification yielded TCR beta CDR3 regions, with RNA transcripts as the source. Using the HTBI primer set, a first-round RT-PCR was run on the TCR CDR3. Via MiXCR, TCRdb re-called the multiplex PCR reads, giving one row per CDR3 protein. The data hold hundreds of thousands of distinct CDR3 sequences, with 15% to 20% observed a single time. The source is a woman aged 40 to 50 with Graves' ophthalmopathy. This sequence joins TRBV19 and TRBJ1-5; TRBD1 might be the D (6 bases). The sequencing sample was made of blood. The CDR3 coding sequence is TGTGCCAGTAGTATAGATCCCAGGGGAGGCAATCAGCCCCAGCATTTT. Protein product: CASSIDPRGGNQPQHF. Looking up the rest from reference TRBV19 and TRBJ1-5 gives the full variable domain: DGGITQSPKYLFRKEGQNVTLSCEQNLNHDAMYWYRQDPGQGLRLIYYSQIVNDFQKGDIAEGYSVSREKKESFPLTVTSAQKNPTAFYLCASSIDPRGGNQPQHFGDGTRLSIL.